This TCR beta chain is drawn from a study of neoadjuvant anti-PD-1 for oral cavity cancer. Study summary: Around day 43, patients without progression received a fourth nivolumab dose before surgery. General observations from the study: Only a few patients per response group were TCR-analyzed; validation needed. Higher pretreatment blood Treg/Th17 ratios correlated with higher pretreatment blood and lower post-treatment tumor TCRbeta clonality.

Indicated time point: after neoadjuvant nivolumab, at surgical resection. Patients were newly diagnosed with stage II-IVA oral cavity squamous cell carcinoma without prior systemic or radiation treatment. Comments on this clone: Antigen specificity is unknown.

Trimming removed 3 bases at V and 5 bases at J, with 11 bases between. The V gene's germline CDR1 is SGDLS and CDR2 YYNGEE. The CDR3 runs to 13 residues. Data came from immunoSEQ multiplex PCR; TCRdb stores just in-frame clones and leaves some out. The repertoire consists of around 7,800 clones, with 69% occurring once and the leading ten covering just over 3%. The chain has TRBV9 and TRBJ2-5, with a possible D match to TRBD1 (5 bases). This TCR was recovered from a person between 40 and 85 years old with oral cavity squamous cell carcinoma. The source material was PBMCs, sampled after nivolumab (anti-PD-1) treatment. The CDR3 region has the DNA TGTGCCAGCAGCGACATGGGGCAGGAGACCCAGTACTTC. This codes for CASSDMGQETQYF. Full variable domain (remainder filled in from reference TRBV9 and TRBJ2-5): DSGVTQTPKHLITATGQRVTLRCSPRSGDLSVYWYQQSLDQGLQFLIQYYNGEERAKGNILERFSAQQFPDLHSELNLSSLELGDSALYFCASSDMGQETQYFGPGTRLLVL.